The TCR beta chain described here comes from a study of long-term antiretroviral therapy in people with HIV. The CDR3 sequence is 13 residues long. Per germline, CDR1 LNHDA and CDR2 SQIVND (reference sequence). Germline trimming cut 7 bases from V and 10 bases from J; bases unmatched to any gene: 7. Sequencing relied on immunoSEQ assay v3.0, run at survey level. Sequencing efforts were directed toward roughly 40,000-50,000 T-cell genomes per sample. Profiled with immunoSEQ multiplex PCR; TCRdb holds only in-frame clones, not every one. The sample holds roughly 20,000 clones, roughly three quarters seen once. The table lists this clone with a few counts.

This TCR was sampled from a woman aged 40 to 50 with HIV. The chain uses TRBV19 and TRBJ1-6; 7 bases agree with TRBD1. The starting material was unsorted PBMCs, obtained less than 1.8 years before starting antiretroviral therapy. The CDR3 coding sequence is TGTGCCAGTAACCCGGACAGGAAGTCACCCCTCCACTTT. Amino acid sequence: CASNPDRKSPLHF.